A selection of T cell receptor beta chains follows, all from one sample in a study of blood T cells in healthy people across ages. Using its own MiXCR run on the 5' RACE reads, TCRdb lists one record per CDR3 protein. Seen here are more than 800,000 distinct CDR3 sequences, around 43% observed once, and the top ten hold approximately 19%. Material: blood. These receptor sequences come from an older woman in good health. CDR3s include the opening cysteine and the closing phenylalanine or tryptophan. The D gene is left open where the match is weak. Some rows have no size entry. The others give once, few or many, or a class for an expanded clone.

j_gene | v_gene | d_gene | abundance | CDR3aa | CDR3nt
TRBJ1-2 | TRBV27 | TRBD1 | few | CASSPRDRAIHGYTF | TGTGCCAGCAGTCCCCGGGACAGGGCCATCCATGGCTACACCTTC
TRBJ2-5 | TRBV4-1 | TRBD1 | few | CASSQETGSPETQYF | TGCGCCAGCAGCCAAGAGACAGGGAGTCCAGAGACCCAGTACTTC
TRBJ2-1 | TRBV7-2 | . | . | CASSLVRFSYNEQFF | TGTGCCAGCAGCTTAGTTAGGTTCTCCTACAATGAGCAGTTCTTC
TRBJ2-5 | TRBV20-1 | . | . | CSVQTDQETQYF | TGCAGTGTCCAGACAGACCAAGAGACCCAGTACTTC
TRBJ2-1 | TRBV6-1 | TRBD2 | . | CASSEGTSGSRQFF | TGTGCCAGCAGTGAGGGGACTAGCGGGAGTCGGCAGTTCTTC
TRBJ1-2 | TRBV15 | TRBD1 | . | CATSREPLTGSYGYTF | TGTGCCACCAGCAGAGAGCCCCTGACAGGGAGCTATGGCTACACCTTC
TRBJ2-7 | TRBV7-8 | . | few | CASSLALRDNEQYF | TGTGCCAGCAGCTTAGCCCTCAGGGATAACGAGCAGTACTTC
TRBJ2-7 | TRBV6-5 | TRBD2 | . | CASSQSGSRYEQYF | TGTGCCAGCAGTCAAAGCGGGAGTCGCTACGAGCAGTACTTC
TRBJ2-5 | TRBV18 | . | many | CASSPGQETQYF | TGTGCCAGCTCACCGGGCCAAGAGACCCAGTACTTC
TRBJ2-2 | TRBV3-1 | . | few | CASSQDGGTFTGELFF | TGTGCCAGCAGCCAAGATGGCGGAACCTTCACCGGGGAGCTGTTTTTT
TRBJ2-3 | TRBV20-1 | . | . | CSARASSGSTDTQYF | TGCAGTGCTAGAGCTAGTTCGGGTTCCACAGATACGCAGTATTTT
TRBJ2-7 | TRBV5-5 | . | . | CASSSGTLDSYEQYF | TGTGCCAGCAGCTCCGGGACCCTGGACTCCTACGAGCAGTACTTC
TRBJ2-6 | TRBV18 | . | . | CASSPSADGTSESGANVLTF | TGTGCCAGCTCACCATCCGCAGACGGGACCTCAGAGAGTGGGGCCAACGTCCTGACTTTC
TRBJ2-7 | TRBV7-2 | . | few | CASSTQGSYEQYF | TGTGCCAGCAGCACGCAAGGGTCCTACGAGCAGTACTTC
TRBJ2-7 | TRBV6-1 | . | once | CASSDTGYSCEQYF | TGTGCCAGCAGTGATACAGGTTATAGCTGCGAGCAGTACTTC
TRBJ2-6 | TRBV5-4 | . | . | CASSLVRSGANVLTF | TGTGCCAGCAGCTTGGTCCGCTCTGGGGCCAACGTCCTGACTTTC
TRBJ2-7 | TRBV20-1 | . | few | CSASSSSRTVGNEQYF | TGCAGTGCTAGTAGCAGCTCTCGGACCGTGGGGAACGAGCAGTACTTC
TRBJ2-7 | TRBV3-1 | TRBD2 | . | CASSRPPLGGGPDSGYEQYF | TGTGCCAGCAGCCGCCCCCCTTTGGGGGGAGGGCCAGACTCGGGCTACGAGCAGTACTTC
TRBJ2-3 | TRBV15 | . | few | CATSRDRPPQGAQYF | TGTGCCACCAGCAGAGATCGACCCCCCCAGGGTGCACAGTATTTT
TRBJ1-6 | TRBV5-1 | . | . | CASSLVSGTVNSPLHF | TGCGCCAGCAGCTTGGTATCCGGGACGGTAAATTCACCCCTCCACTTT
TRBJ2-1 | TRBV2 | . | . | CASSEGGLDEQFF | TGTGCCAGCAGTGAAGGAGGGTTGGATGAGCAGTTCTTC
TRBJ1-1 | TRBV5-1 | . | . | CASSPAGASEAFF | TGCGCCAGCAGCCCGGCAGGGGCGTCTGAAGCTTTCTTT
TRBJ2-7 | TRBV11-2 | TRBD2 | . | CASSSRPTSGMAYEQYF | TGTGCCAGCAGCTCCCGCCCTACTAGCGGGATGGCCTACGAGCAGTACTTC
TRBJ2-5 | TRBV7-2 | . | few | CASSRTGVQETQYF | TGTGCCAGCAGCCGGACGGGGGTCCAAGAGACCCAGTACTTC
TRBJ2-5 | TRBV28 | . | few | CASSLWSSRQETQYF | TGTGCCAGCAGTTTATGGAGTTCTCGGCAAGAGACCCAGTACTTC
TRBJ2-1 | TRBV7-3 | . | . | CASSPRGSTEQFF | TGTGCCAGCAGCCCTAGAGGTTCAACCGAGCAGTTCTTC
TRBJ2-3 | TRBV11-2 | . | . | CASSPGSTNTDTQYF | TGTGCCAGCAGCCCAGGGTCAACAAACACAGATACGCAGTATTTT
TRBJ2-3 | TRBV11-2 | TRBD2 | few | CASSRTSGRVLTDTQYF | TGTGCCAGCAGCCGGACTAGCGGGAGAGTCCTCACAGATACGCAGTATTTT
TRBJ2-1 | TRBV27 | TRBD1 | few | CASSFRSTGQGKQFF | TGTGCCAGCAGTTTCCGTTCAACGGGACAGGGGAAGCAGTTCTTC
TRBJ1-1 | TRBV10-3 | TRBD1 | . | CAISESRGLDRHTEAFF | TGTGCCATCAGTGAGTCGAGGGGTTTGGACAGGCACACTGAAGCTTTCTTT
TRBJ2-6 | TRBV9 | TRBD2 | . | CASSPGLAVISGANVLTF | TGTGCCAGCAGCCCGGGACTAGCGGTTATCTCTGGGGCCAACGTCCTGACTTTC
TRBJ2-7 | TRBV20-1 | TRBD2 | . | CSAPGLAVSSYEQYF | TGCAGTGCTCCGGGACTAGCGGTGAGCTCCTACGAGCAGTACTTC
TRBJ2-5 | TRBV15 | . | few | CATSYLVSGYNEQYF | TGTGCCACCAGCTATTTGGTTAGCGGTTACAATGAGCAGTACTTC
TRBJ2-4 | TRBV5-4 | TRBD2 | few | CASSSMFSGTGKNIQYF | TGTGCCAGCAGCAGCATGTTTAGCGGGACGGGGAAAAACATTCAGTACTTC
TRBJ2-3 | TRBV11-2 | TRBD2 | . | CASSHPAGRTDTQYF | TGTGCCAGCAGCCACCCAGCGGGACGCACAGATACGCAGTATTTT
TRBJ2-7 | TRBV7-9 | . | . | CASTPRSYNEQYF | TGTGCCAGCACCCCGCGCTCCTACAATGAGCAGTACTTC
TRBJ2-7 | TRBV11-2 | TRBD2 | . | CASSLDSGAGHEQYF | TGTGCCAGCAGCTTAGATAGCGGGGCAGGTCACGAGCAGTACTTC
TRBJ2-3 | TRBV14 | TRBD2 | . | CASPGLAGITDTQYF | TGTGCCAGCCCAGGACTAGCGGGAATCACAGATACGCAGTATTTT
TRBJ2-1 | TRBV28 | TRBD1 | . | CASGTYRGSSYEQFF | TGTGCCAGCGGGACCTACAGGGGGAGCTCCTACGAGCAGTTCTTC
TRBJ2-7 | TRBV27 | . | . | CASSLKGYSYEQYF | TGTGCCAGCAGTTTAAAGGGTTACTCCTACGAGCAGTACTTC
TRBJ1-2 | TRBV12-3/TRBV12-4 | . | . | CASSFRLYGYTF | TGTGCCAGCAGTTTTCGGCTTTATGGCTACACCTTC
TRBJ1-6 | TRBV7-8 | . | few | CASSLEPRSPLHF | TGTGCCAGCAGCTTAGAGCCCCGATCACCCCTCCACTTT
TRBJ2-1 | TRBV28 | . | . | CASSLPPGAGAYNEQFF | TGTGCCAGCAGTTTGCCCCCAGGGGCGGGGGCCTACAATGAGCAGTTCTTC
TRBJ2-5 | TRBV6-2/TRBV6-3 | . | few | CASRKGEETQYF | TGTGCCAGCCGAAAAGGGGAAGAGACCCAGTACTTC
TRBJ2-7 | TRBV5-1 | . | . | CASSLEGWEQYF | TGCGCCAGCAGCTTGGAAGGATGGGAGCAGTACTTC
TRBJ1-4 | TRBV7-9 | TRBD1 | . | CASSPRQGQTNEKLFF | TGTGCCAGCAGCCCCCGACAGGGCCAAACTAATGAAAAACTGTTTTTT
TRBJ2-3 | TRBV5-1 | TRBD2 | . | CASSVLAGERADTQYF | TGCGCCAGCAGCGTCCTAGCGGGAGAAAGGGCAGATACGCAGTATTTT
TRBJ2-7 | TRBV6-5 | . | few | CASFTFVDRGYEQYF | TGTGCCAGCTTTACCTTTGTCGACCGGGGTTACGAGCAGTACTTC
TRBJ2-5 | TRBV6-6 | . | few | CASSYVGSLETQYF | TGTGCCAGCAGTTACGTGGGGTCCCTAGAGACCCAGTACTTC
TRBJ2-1 | TRBV10-3 | . | . | CAISDNRGHNEQFF | TGTGCCATCAGTGATAATCGGGGACATAATGAGCAGTTCTTC
TRBJ2-1 | TRBV7-2 | TRBD2 | once | CASSLGAGGPSRQFF | TGTGCCAGCAGCTTAGGAGCGGGAGGGCCAAGTCGGCAGTTCTTC
TRBJ2-6 | TRBV6-1 | TRBD1 | . | CASSDRDRGSGANVLTF | TGTGCCAGCAGTGACCGGGACAGGGGCTCTGGGGCCAACGTCCTGACTTTC
TRBJ1-5 | TRBV15 | . | . | CATSRTPFSNQPQHF | TGTGCCACCAGCAGAACCCCCTTCAGCAATCAGCCCCAGCATTTT
TRBJ1-1 | TRBV28 | TRBD1 | . | CASLGGRTEAFF | TGTGCCAGCCTAGGGGGCCGCACTGAAGCTTTCTTT